This paragraph covers one T cell receptor (beta chain) sequence. Its antigen is unknown. Profiling relied on immunoSEQ multiplex PCR, and the TCRdb table lists in-frame clones only, not all of them. Of some 630,000 clones in the sample, 95% to 96% were seen once. The naive CD8 population came from CD45RO-negative cells selected for CCR7, without terminally differentiated effector memory CD45RA+ cells. Germline values: CDR1 MNHNY, CDR2 SVGAGI (reference sequence). Trimming left V 8 bases short and J 3 bases short, with 22 bases between. The CDR3 consists of 16 residues. These data belong to a study of shared clonotypes between healthy human individuals. Study context: Three plates were used per donor for CD4 naive, three for CD4 memory, two for CD8 naive and one for CD8 memory. Findings and caveats of the study: Naive subsets generally had larger estimated richness than memory subsets.

The TCR originated in a woman in her thirties in good health. Input material: naive CD8+ T cells sorted from blood. The chain uses TRBV6-6 and TRBJ1-2; D is possibly TRBD1 (6 bases). The CDR3 DNA reads as TGTGCCAGCTCTGAGAGGTTGGGGGCGGTTTACTATGGCTACACCTTC. This sequence encodes CASSERLGAVYYGYTF.